Below are 10 T cell receptor beta chains sequenced from a single sample in a study of shared clonotypes between healthy human individuals. Sequenced by immunoSEQ multiplex PCR; TCRdb stores in-frame clones only, minus some. The sample holds about 450,000 clones, 65% to 80% seen once. Sequencing input: PBMCs. These receptors all come from a woman aged 40 to 50 in good health. Some clones in this sample may be carry-over from other donors' samples.

CDR3 DNA: TGTGCCAGCAGCTTAGCGTCACAGCGGGGGATACTCAATGAGCAGTTCTTC. Translated, it gives CASSLASQRGILNEQFF. V is TRBV7-9 and J is TRBJ2-1; 8 positions match TRBD2. Per germline, CDR1 SEHNR and CDR2 FQNEAQ (reference sequence). This CDR3 comprises 17 residues. The trim removed 0 bases at V and 6 bases at J, leaving 10 bases unmatched.

V gene TRBV27 combines with J gene TRBJ2-7; the D gene could be TRBD1 or TRBD2 (5 bases each). Germline CDR1 MNHEY, CDR2 SMNVEV (reference sequence). This CDR3 comprises 14 residues. Trimming took 4 bases from V and 3 from J, leaving 13 bases between them. CDR3 DNA: TGTGCCAGCAGTTCGCTGGGACGGCTCTACGAGCAGTACTTC. Its protein product is CASSSLGRLYEQYF.

The rearrangement links TRBV6-1 to TRBJ2-7; 11 positions match TRBD2. J gave up 2 bases and V 3 bases, and 6 bases lay outside the gene matches. Germline V lookup: CDR1 MNHNS, CDR2 SASEGT. This CDR3 region has 16 residues. The CDR3 region is CASSDGLAGAAYEQYF. The CDR3 DNA reads as TGTGCCAGCAGTGATGGACTAGCGGGCGCCGCCTACGAGCAGTACTTC.

The chain has TRBV13 and TRBJ2-1; D is ambiguous. The ends were cut back, 0 bases at V and 0 bases at J, with 12 bases in the middle. CDR1 and CDR2 (germline): PRHDT, FYEKMQ (reference sequence). This CDR3 has 17 residues. CDR3 sequence: CASSLGWARRSYNEQFF. CDR3 DNA: TGTGCCAGCAGCTTAGGTTGGGCCAGACGCTCCTACAATGAGCAGTTCTTC.

The V call is TRBV6-1, the J call TRBJ2-3, with D perhaps given as TRBD1 or TRBD2 (6 bases each). Germline CDR1 reads MNHNS; CDR2 reads SASEGT. The CDR3 consists of 13 residues. With 6 bases removed from V and 6 bases from J, the gap between germline ends came to 13 bases. As DNA, the CDR3 is TGTGCCAGCAGACCGGAGGGGGTCGATACGCAGTATTTT. This gives the protein CASRPEGVDTQYF.

This clone was detected only a few times. The rearrangement links TRBV7-2 to TRBJ2-1; 10 bases agree with TRBD2. CDR3 size: 15 residues. Germline-derived CDR1 and CDR2 are SGHTA and FQGNSA. Trimming took 6 bases from V and 4 from J; bases not matched to a gene: 6. CDR3 amino acids: CASRTSGRTYNEQFF. The CDR3 nucleotides read TGTGCCAGCAGGACTAGCGGGCGGACTTACAATGAGCAGTTCTTC.

The chain employs TRBV7-2 and TRBJ2-4; D call uncertain. Germline CDR1 reads SGHTA; CDR2 reads FQGNSA. The CDR3 contains 14 residues. Trimming cost V 1 base and J 0 bases, with 4 bases left between them. CDR3: CASSLVLAKNIQYF. CDR3 nucleotides: TGTGCCAGCAGCTTAGTCTTAGCCAAAAACATTCAGTACTTC.

V is TRBV18 and J is TRBJ1-5, with D hard to call. This CDR3 has 15 residues. V was shortened by 6 bases and J by 0 bases, with 12 bases between the two germline ends. Germline V gives CDR1 KGHSH, CDR2 LQKENI. Here the CDR3 DNA reads TGTGCCAGCTCCTCCACCTACAGTAGCAATCAGCCCCAGCATTTT. It specifies CASSSTYSSNQPQHF.

V is TRBV12-5 and J is TRBJ2-4, with D perhaps matching TRBD1 (6 bases). Germline CDR1 and CDR2: LGHNT and FRNRAP. Trimming took off 10 bases at V and 0 bases at J, with 19 bases between the two ends. This CDR3 is built from 16 residues. The CDR3 loop is CATAPGDTLAKNIQYF. The CDR3 DNA reads as TGTGCTACTGCCCCAGGGGACACTCTAGCCAAAAACATTCAGTACTTC.

V gene TRBV7-9 combines with J gene TRBJ2-1; 7 bases align to TRBD1. Germline loops: CDR1 SEHNR, CDR2 FQNEAQ (reference sequence). The CDR3 is 16 residues long. V lost 5 bases, J lost 7 bases, and 14 bases stayed unmatched. CDR3: CASSARTGYFVNEQFF. CDR3 nucleotide sequence: TGTGCCAGCAGCGCAAGGACAGGTTACTTCGTGAATGAGCAGTTCTTC.